This TCR beta chain comes out of a study of blood T cell repertoires in COVID-19. Study at large: The samples span acute and convalescent COVID-19 from the United States, Italy and Spain. From T cells, B-cell-depleted T cells, or PBMCs came the material, which was cDNA or gDNA.

Original analysis: Amplified reference gene primers provided the basis for estimating nucleated cell counts. Clones were read by immunoSEQ multiplex PCR, and TCRdb kept only the in-frame ones, dropping some. That table furnishes V, J and clone size, whereas the DNA furnished D and trimming. The table lists about 140,000 clones, about 86% of them singletons. The CDR3 is made up of 15 amino acids. Germline assignment: CDR1 MNHEY and CDR2 SVGAGI. J was trimmed by 4 bases and V by 3 bases; bases with no gene match: 7. The source material was peripheral blood. This clonotype was obtained from a human donor in a cohort sampled during active COVID-19. V usage is TRBV6-5 and J usage is TRBJ2-7; 9 bases fit TRBD1. The CDR3 sequence: CASSYLSGQGYEQYF. In DNA form, the CDR3 reads TGTGCCAGCAGTTATTTGTCGGGACAGGGATACGAGCAGTACTTC.